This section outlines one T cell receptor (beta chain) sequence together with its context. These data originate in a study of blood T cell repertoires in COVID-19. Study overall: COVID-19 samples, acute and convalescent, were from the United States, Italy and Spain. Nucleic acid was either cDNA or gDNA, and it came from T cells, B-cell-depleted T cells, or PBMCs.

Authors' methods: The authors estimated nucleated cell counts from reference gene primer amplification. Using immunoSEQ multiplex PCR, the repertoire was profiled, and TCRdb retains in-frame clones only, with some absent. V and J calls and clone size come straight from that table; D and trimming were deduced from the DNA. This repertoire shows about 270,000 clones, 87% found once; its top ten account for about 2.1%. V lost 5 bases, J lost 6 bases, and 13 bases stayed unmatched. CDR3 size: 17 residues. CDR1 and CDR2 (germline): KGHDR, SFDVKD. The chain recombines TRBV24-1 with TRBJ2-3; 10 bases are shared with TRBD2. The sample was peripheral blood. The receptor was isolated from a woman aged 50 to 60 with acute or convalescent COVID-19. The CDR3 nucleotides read TGTGCCACCAGTGGCCATCTAGCGGGAGAGGCCAGGGATACGCAGTATTTT. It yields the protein CATSGHLAGEARDTQYF.